The clone carrying this T cell receptor (beta chain) was counted only a few times. Trimming at V came to 1 base and at J to 0 bases, leaving 0 bases not matched to a gene. Germline CDR1 and CDR2: SGHAT and FQDESV (reference sequence). This CDR3 has 15 amino acids. These data belong to a study of blood T cell repertoires in COVID-19. Whole-study context: Acute and convalescent COVID-19 samples came from the United States, Italy and Spain. T cells, B-cell-depleted T cells, or PBMCs provided the cDNA or gDNA that served as material.

Authors' analysis steps: Amplified reference gene primers provided the basis for estimating nucleated cell counts. Here immunoSEQ multiplex PCR was the method, and the copy in TCRdb shows in-frame clones only, minus some. V, J and clone size are taken as reported in that table, and D and trimming were inferred from the DNA itself. Counted here are about 120,000 clones, approximately 87% occurring once; the ten biggest clones make up 2% to 2.5%. This clonotype was obtained from a man aged 30-40 years with acute or convalescent COVID-19. Material: peripheral blood. The rearrangement links TRBV11-1 to TRBJ2-7; 10 positions agree with TRBD1. The CDR3 DNA is TGTGCCAGCAGCTTAGGGACAGGGGGCTCCTACGAGCAGTACTTC. This encodes CASSLGTGGSYEQYF.